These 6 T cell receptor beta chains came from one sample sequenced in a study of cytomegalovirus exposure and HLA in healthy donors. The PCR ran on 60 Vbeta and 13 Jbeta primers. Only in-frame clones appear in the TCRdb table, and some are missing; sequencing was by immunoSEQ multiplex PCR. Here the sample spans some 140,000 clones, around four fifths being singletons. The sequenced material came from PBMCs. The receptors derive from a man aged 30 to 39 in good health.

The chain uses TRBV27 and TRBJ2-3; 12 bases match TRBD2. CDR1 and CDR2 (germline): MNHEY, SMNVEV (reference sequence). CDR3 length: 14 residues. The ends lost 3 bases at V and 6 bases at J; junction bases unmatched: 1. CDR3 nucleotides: TGTGCCAGCAGTTTTCTAGCGGGAGGGGATACGCAGTATTTT. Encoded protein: CASSFLAGGDTQYF.

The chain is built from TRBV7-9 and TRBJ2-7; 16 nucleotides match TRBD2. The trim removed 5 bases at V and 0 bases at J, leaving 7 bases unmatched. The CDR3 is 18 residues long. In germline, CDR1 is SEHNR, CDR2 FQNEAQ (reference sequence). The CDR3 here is CASSQGLAGGPSSYEQYF. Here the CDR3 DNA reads TGTGCCAGCAGCCAGGGACTAGCGGGAGGGCCGAGCTCCTACGAGCAGTACTTC.

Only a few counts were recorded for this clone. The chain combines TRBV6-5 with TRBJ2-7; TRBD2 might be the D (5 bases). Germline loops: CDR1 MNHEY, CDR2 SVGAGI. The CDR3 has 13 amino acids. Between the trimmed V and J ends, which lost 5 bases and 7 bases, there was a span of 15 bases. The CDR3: CASSERIPGEQYF. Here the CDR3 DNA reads TGTGCCAGCAGTGAACGTATCCCGGGAGAGCAGTACTTC.

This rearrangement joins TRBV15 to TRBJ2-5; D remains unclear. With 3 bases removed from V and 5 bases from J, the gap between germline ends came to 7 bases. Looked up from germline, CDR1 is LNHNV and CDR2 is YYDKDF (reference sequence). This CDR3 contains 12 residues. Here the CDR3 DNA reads TGTGCCACCAGCAGGAACCGGGAGACCCAGTACTTC. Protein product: CATSRNRETQYF.

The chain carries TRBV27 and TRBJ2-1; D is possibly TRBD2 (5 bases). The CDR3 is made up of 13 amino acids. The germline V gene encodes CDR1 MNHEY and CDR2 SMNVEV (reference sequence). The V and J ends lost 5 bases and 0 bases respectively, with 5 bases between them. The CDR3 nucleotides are TGTGCCAGCAGTAGCGGCTCCTACAATGAGCAGTTCTTC. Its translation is CASSSGSYNEQFF.

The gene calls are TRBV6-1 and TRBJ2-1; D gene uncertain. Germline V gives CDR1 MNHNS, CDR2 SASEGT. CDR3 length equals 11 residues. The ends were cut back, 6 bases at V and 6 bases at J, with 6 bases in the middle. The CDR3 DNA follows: TGTGCCAGCAGGGCAGTCAATGAGCAGTTCTTC. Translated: CASRAVNEQFF.